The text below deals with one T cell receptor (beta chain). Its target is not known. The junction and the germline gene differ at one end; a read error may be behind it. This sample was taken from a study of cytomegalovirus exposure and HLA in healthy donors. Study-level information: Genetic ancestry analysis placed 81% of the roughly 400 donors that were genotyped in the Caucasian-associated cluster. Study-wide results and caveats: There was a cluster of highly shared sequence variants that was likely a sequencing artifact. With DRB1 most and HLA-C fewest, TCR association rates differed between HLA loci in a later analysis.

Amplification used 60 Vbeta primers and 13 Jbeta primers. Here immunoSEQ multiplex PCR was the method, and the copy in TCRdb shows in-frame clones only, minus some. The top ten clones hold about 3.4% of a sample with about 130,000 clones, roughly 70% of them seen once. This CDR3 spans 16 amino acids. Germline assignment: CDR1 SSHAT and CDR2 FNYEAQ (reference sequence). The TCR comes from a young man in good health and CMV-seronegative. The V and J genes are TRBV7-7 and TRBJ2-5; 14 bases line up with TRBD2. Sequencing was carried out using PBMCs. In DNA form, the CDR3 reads TGTGCTAGCAGCCTCTCTTCCGGGACTAGCGGGAGTACCCAGTACTTC. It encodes CASSLSSGTSGSTQYF.